The 17 T cell receptor beta chains below were found in one sample sequenced in a study of T cell repertoires in cytomegalovirus infection. TCRdb fed the reads into MiXCR, producing one record per CDR3 protein. This table holds under 300,000 distinct CDR3 sequences, around 20% found once. The antigens of these receptors remain unknown. The source was cultured PBMCs, collected from culture after CMV antigen stimulation. Source of these receptors: a human donor in good health (CMV status not recorded). Some clones in this sample may be carry-over from other donors' samples.

This chain uses TRBV28 with TRBJ1-1; the D is unclear. V was cut by 10 bases and J by 7 bases, with 19 bases left in between. There are 13 residues in the CDR3. Germline-derived CDR1 and CDR2 are MDHEN and SYDVKM. The CDR3 sequence: CAIQRVAGFEAFF. CDR3 coding DNA: TGTGCCATCCAGCGGGTTGCGGGATTTGAAGCTTTCTTT.

In its sample, this clonotype was seen once. The chain couples TRBV30 to TRBJ2-3, with 11 bases that match TRBD2. CDR1 GTSNPN and CDR2 SVGIG come from the germline V gene (reference sequence). The J segment lost 5 bases and the V segment lost 2 bases, leaving 9 bases of the junction unmatched. This CDR3 has 16 amino acids. The CDR3 DNA reads as TGTGCCTGGAGTCAAATAGCGGGAGGGCCAGGAGATACGCAGTATTTT. This sequence encodes CAWSQIAGGPGDTQYF.

The sample holds a few counts of this clonotype. This sequence joins TRBV6-5 and TRBJ2-3; TRBD2 matches at 14 bases. The V gene end was trimmed by 6 bases and the J gene end by 11 bases; junction bases not matched to a gene: 7. The CDR3 is 14 amino acids. Germline CDR1 reads MNHEY; CDR2 reads SVGAGI. DNA for the CDR3: TGTGCCAGCAGCAGGACTAGCGGGAGGTCGGGGCAGTATTTT. This encodes CASSRTSGRSGQYF.

This clonotype was recorded at least ten times. The chain links TRBV29-1 to TRBJ2-7, with a weak D call TRBD1 (6 bases). With 5 bases removed from V and 4 bases from J, the gap between germline ends came to 12 bases. This CDR3 comprises 12 residues. Germline V gene lookup returns CDR1 SQVTM and CDR2 ANQGSEA. The CDR3 spells CSVRDMRYEQYF. CDR3 sequence (DNA): TGCAGCGTTCGGGACATGAGGTACGAGCAGTACTTC.

At least ten counts were recorded for this clonotype. V usage is TRBV7-2 and J usage is TRBJ2-5; 11 positions match TRBD2. There are 14 residues in the CDR3. From germline, CDR1 is SGHTA and CDR2 FQGNSA. V was pared by 6 bases and J by 3 bases, with 3 bases of the junction left unmatched. The CDR3 protein is CASSTSGSKETQYF. The DNA for the CDR3 is TGTGCCAGCAGTACTAGCGGGAGTAAAGAGACCCAGTACTTC.

This clonotype was seen at least ten times. V is TRBV6-5 and J is TRBJ1-1, with TRBD1 matching over 9 bases. The CDR3 has 14 residues. Trimming removed 1 base from V and 10 bases from J; junction bases left unmatched: 7. The germline V gene has CDR1 MNHEY and CDR2 SVGAGI. CDR3 in DNA: TGTGCCAGCAGTTACTTCGGACAGGGGCGTGCAGCTTTCTTT. This sequence encodes CASSYFGQGRAAFF.

This clonotype was seen a few times. This chain uses TRBV12-3 or TRBV12-4 with TRBJ1-2, with TRBD1 matching over 10 bases. CDR3 length equals 14 residues. J gave up 6 bases and V 4 bases, and 5 bases lay outside the gene matches. The DNA for the CDR3 is TGTGCCAGCAGTTGGTCGGACAGGGGGAATGGCTACACCTTC. Its translation is CASSWSDRGNGYTF.

This clonotype occurred a few times. The chain recombines TRBV30 with TRBJ1-2; D unclear. There are 14 residues in the CDR3. CDR1 GTSNPN and CDR2 SVGIG come from the germline V gene (reference sequence). With 5 bases removed from V and 0 bases from J, the gap between germline ends came to 13 bases. CDR3 nucleotides: TGTGCCTGGGCCGGTCCCGTAGCTAACTATGGCTACACCTTC. This gives the protein CAWAGPVANYGYTF.

This clonotype has more than one count but fewer than ten. The chain carries TRBV6-1 and TRBJ2-4; 7 bases agree with TRBD1. Trimming removed 6 bases from V and 2 bases from J; junction bases left unmatched: 13. This CDR3 spans 17 amino acids. Germline CDR1 and CDR2: MNHNS and SASEGT. The CDR3 DNA reads as TGTGCCAGCAGCCCCCGACCAGGGGGAGTTACCAAAAACATTCAGTACTTC. This sequence encodes CASSPRPGGVTKNIQYF.

This chain connects TRBV11-3 to TRBJ2-1, with TRBD2 matching over 7 bases. The CDR3 is made up of 16 amino acids. From germline, CDR1 is SGHNT and CDR2 YENEEA. J was trimmed by 3 bases and V by 5 bases; bases with no gene match: 10. The CDR3, as DNA: TGTGCCAGCAGCCGACGGGGAGGGGTGGACTACAATGAGCAGTTCTTC. Protein product: CASSRRGGVDYNEQFF.

This clonotype showed up just a few times. The chain recombines TRBV18 with TRBJ1-3; D is unclear. V lost 3 bases and J lost 8, with 17 bases in between. This CDR3 is built from 15 residues. Germline-derived CDR1 and CDR2 are KGHSH and LQKENI. The DNA of the CDR3 is TGTGCCAGCTCACCGGACCGCGGCTCCGTGTACACCATATATTTT. It encodes CASSPDRGSVYTIYF.

This clonotype appeared many times. The chain is built from TRBV7-2 and TRBJ2-5; a possible D gene is TRBD2 (6 bases). This CDR3 region has 16 residues. From germline, CDR1 is SGHTA and CDR2 FQGNSA. Trimming removed 5 bases at V and 1 base at J, with 17 bases between. The CDR3 coding sequence is TGTGCCAGCAGCGTGGGGACTGGTTTCATCCAAGAGACCCAGTACTTC. The encoded protein is CASSVGTGFIQETQYF.

This clonotype was seen many times. This sequence joins TRBV14 and TRBJ2-7; D unclear. Per the germline V gene, CDR1 is SGHDN and CDR2 is FVKESK. V was shortened by 1 base and J by 3 bases, with 7 bases between the two germline ends. The CDR3 is 13 amino acids. The CDR3 DNA is TGTGCCAGCAGCCAAGTCGATGGCTACGAGCAGTACGTC. It translates to CASSQVDGYEQYV.

The V and J genes are TRBV2 and TRBJ1-1; the D is unclear. The germline V gene encodes CDR1 SNHLY and CDR2 FYNNEI. V lost 2 bases, J lost 0 bases, and 16 bases lay in between. The length of the CDR3 is 17 residues. The CDR3 region has the DNA TGTGCCAGCAGTGAAACGAATTGGAGGTCGGTGAACACTGAAGCTTTCTTT. Its translation: CASSETNWRSVNTEAFF.

The chain couples TRBV7-4 to TRBJ2-7; D is possibly TRBD2 (7 bases). The CDR3 covers 13 residues. Deletions cut 6 bases from V and 5 bases from J, with 14 bases between. Germline assignment: CDR1 SGHVT and CDR2 SQSDAQ. CDR3 region: CASRGAGEHEQYF. CDR3 nucleotides: TGTGCCAGCAGGGGGGCGGGGGAACACGAGCAGTACTTC.

This rearrangement joins TRBV7-2 to TRBJ1-5; D remains ambiguous. The CDR3 totals 15 residues. V dropped 1 base and J dropped 3 bases, with 10 bases sitting between them. The germline V gene encodes CDR1 SGHTA and CDR2 FQGNSA. In DNA form, the CDR3 reads TGTGCCAGCAGCTTAGTGGCGGGGAACAATCAGCCCCAGCATTTT. It codes for CASSLVAGNNQPQHF. The variable domain in full, completed from reference TRBV7-2 and TRBJ1-5, reads GAGVSQSPSNKVTEKGKDVELRCDPISGHTALYWYRQSLGQGLEFLIYFQGNSAPDKSGLPSDRFSAERTGGSVSTLTIQRTQQEDSAVYLCASSLVAGNNQPQHFGDGTRLSIL.

The rearrangement links TRBV7-6 to TRBJ2-5; 10 nucleotides line up with TRBD2. In germline, CDR1 is SGHVS, CDR2 FNYEAQ. CDR3 length equals 15 residues. The ends lost 5 bases at V and 3 bases at J; junction bases unmatched: 6. The DNA for the CDR3 is TGTGCCAGCAGCGTTGGGACTAGCGCGGAAGAGACCCAGTACTTC. This sequence encodes CASSVGTSAEETQYF. The variable domain in full, with the rest retrieved from reference TRBV7-6 and TRBJ2-5, is GAGVSQSPRYKVTKRGQDVALRCDPISGHVSLYWYRQALGQGPEFLTYFNYEAQQDKSGLPNDRFSAERPEGSISTLTIQRTEQRDSAMYRCASSVGTSAEETQYFGPGTRLLVL.